One and the same sample provided the 27 T cell receptor beta chains below, sequenced in a study of CD8+CD57+ T cells in acquired aplastic anemia. Genomic DNA served as template for TCR beta VDJ and CDR3 profiling. MiXCR was run by TCRdb on the reads, yielding one entry per CDR3 protein. The sample lists about 180,000 distinct CDR3 sequences, around half seen once, with under 3.5% in the top ten. Sequencing was performed on sorted CD4+, CD8+, or CD8+CD57+ T cells (not recorded which) from PBMCs. These receptors came from a human donor in good health.

This clonotype has ten or more counts. This chain's CDR3 is CASSYRVSGNTIYF. The CDR3 DNA sequence: TGTGCCAGCTCCTACAGGGTCTCTGGAAACACCATATATTTT. The rearrangement uses TRBV2 and TRBJ1-3; perhaps TRBD1 as D (6 bases). Trimming shortened V by 8 bases and J by 0 bases, and 11 bases separated the two germline ends. Germline loops: CDR1 SNHLY, CDR2 FYNNEI. This CDR3 has 14 amino acids. The full variable domain, rest sourced from reference TRBV2 and TRBJ1-3, is EPEVTQTPSHQVTQMGQEVILRCVPISNHLYFYWYRQILGQKVEFLVSFYNNEISEKSEIFDDQFSVERPDGSNFTLKIRSTKLEDSAMYFCASSYRVSGNTIYFGEGSWLTVV.

In its sample, this clonotype was seen many times. The chain recombines TRBV7-8 with TRBJ1-4, with D unclear. Trimming removed 6 bases at V and 5 bases at J, with 10 bases between. Germline V gene lookup returns CDR1 SGHVS and CDR2 FQNEAQ. The CDR3 has 13 residues. The CDR3 here is CASRQAGNEKLFF. The CDR3 bases are TGTGCCAGCAGGCAGGCCGGGAATGAAAAACTGTTTTTT.

This clonotype was observed many times. V gene TRBV9 combines with J gene TRBJ1-1; D perhaps matches TRBD1 (5 bases). The CDR3 runs to 14 residues. The germline CDR1 and CDR2 sequences are SGDLS and YYNGEE. Trimming stripped 4 bases from V and 0 bases from J, with 10 bases between. The CDR3 protein is CASSPPGLNTEAFF. The DNA for the CDR3 is TGTGCCAGCAGCCCCCCAGGGTTGAACACTGAAGCTTTCTTT.

The chain employs TRBV9 and TRBJ2-3; maybe TRBD2 (6 bases). The germline V gene encodes CDR1 SGDLS and CDR2 YYNGEE. The CDR3 has 16 amino acids. Trimming took off 0 bases at V and 1 base at J, with 12 bases between the two ends. CDR3 sequence reads: CASSVAGDHRTDTQYF. DNA for the CDR3: TGTGCCAGCAGCGTAGCGGGAGATCATCGCACAGATACGCAGTATTTT.

This clonotype was recorded many times. V usage is TRBV5-4 and J usage is TRBJ2-1; 9 nucleotides line up with TRBD1. Unmatched junction bases numbered 13, after V lost 1 base and J lost 8 bases. CDR3 length: 17 amino acids. Germline lookup yields CDR1 SGHNT and CDR2 YYREEE (reference sequence). Here the CDR3 reads CASSLFPGQGTSYEQFF. In nucleotides, the CDR3 is TGTGCCAGCAGCTTGTTCCCGGGACAGGGAACCTCTTATGAGCAGTTCTTC.

The chain links TRBV10-3 to TRBJ2-2; 7 nucleotides match TRBD1. There are 13 residues in the CDR3. Germline values: CDR1 ENHRY, CDR2 SYGVKD. V dropped 8 bases and J dropped 13; count of bases not matched to a gene: 13. CDR3 in DNA: TGTGCCATCGGACAGGACTTGTCAGGTGGGCTGTTTTTT. This encodes CAIGQDLSGGLFF.

Concerning this clonotype: With a much larger clone just one base away, this may be a read error. The chain uses TRBV12-3 or TRBV12-4 and TRBJ2-1; D is perhaps TRBD1 or TRBD2 (5 bases each). This CDR3 is 15 amino acids long. Here the CDR3 reads CASSSGTPTYDEQFF. Here the CDR3 DNA reads TGTGCCAGCAGTTCCGGGACGCCTACCTACGATGAGCAGTTCTTC.

This clonotype was picked up many times. The V and J genes are TRBV5-1 and TRBJ2-3, with 7 nucleotides matching TRBD1. Per the germline V gene, CDR1 is SGHRS and CDR2 is YFSETQ. V shed 0 bases, J shed 1 base, and the junction held 5 bases outside the gene matches. The CDR3 is 16 amino acids. The CDR3 DNA follows: TGCGCCAGCAGCTTGGCCCCGCAGGGGGGCACAGATACGCAGTATTTT. Protein product: CASSLAPQGGTDTQYF.

This chain uses TRBV19 with TRBJ1-1; D is unclear. V lost 3 bases and J lost 3, with 2 bases in between. Germline V CDR1 and CDR2: LNHDA, SQIVND (reference sequence). CDR3 length: 11 residues. The CDR3 nucleotides are TGTGCCAGTAGTATTTACACTGAAGCTTTCTTT. Translation gives CASSIYTEAFF.

The CDR3 DNA reads TGCAGCGTTGTTGACAGGGGTTCGTCCTACGAGCAGTACTTC. Protein sequence: CSVVDRGSSYEQYF. This chain links TRBV29-1 with TRBJ2-7; 8 positions agree with TRBD1. V was pared by 4 bases and J by 1 base, with 6 bases of the junction left unmatched. In germline, CDR1 is SQVTM, CDR2 ANQGSEA. This CDR3 has 14 residues.

J is TRBJ2-7 and V is TRBV2, with D unclear. CDR1 and CDR2 (germline): SNHLY, FYNNEI. The CDR3 sequence is 15 residues long. Trimming removed 0 bases from V and 2 bases from J, with 11 bases in between. The CDR3: CASSEAWGFPYEQYF. The CDR3 nucleotides read TGTGCCAGCAGTGAAGCGTGGGGTTTTCCCTACGAGCAGTACTTC.

This sequence joins TRBV6-1 and TRBJ1-5; no reliable D call. CDR3 length: 16 amino acids. Trimming took off 1 base at V and 0 bases at J, with 10 bases between the two ends. From germline, CDR1 is MNHNS and CDR2 SASEGT. In nucleotides, the CDR3 is TGTGCCAGCAGTGAAGAAACAGTCTATAGCAATCAGCCCCAGCATTTT. This codes for CASSEETVYSNQPQHF.

The chain employs TRBV7-3 and TRBJ2-7; D remains unclear. This CDR3 is built from 13 residues. Germline V lookup: CDR1 SGHTA, CDR2 FQGTGA. V was cut by 1 base and J by 6 bases, with 10 bases left in between. The CDR3 region has the DNA TGTGCCAGCAGCTTAATCCGGGTGGGCGAGCAGTACTTC. It is translated as CASSLIRVGEQYF.

This clonotype appeared many times. The chain joins TRBV20-1 to TRBJ2-1; TRBD2 aligns across 8 bases. The CDR3 runs to 15 residues. After removal of 6 bases from V and 7 bases from J, the junction contained 14 bases not matched to a gene. Germline assignment: CDR1 DFQATT and CDR2 SNEGSKA (reference sequence). In DNA, the CDR3 is TGCAGTGCCAACGCCCCTGGGAGCGGGGGAAATGAGCAGTTCTTC. This sequence encodes CSANAPGSGGNEQFF.

This chain links TRBV29-1 with TRBJ2-7; 13 nucleotides align to TRBD2. Germline lookup yields CDR1 SQVTM and CDR2 ANQGSEA. This CDR3 has 15 residues. The junction had 9 bases not matched to a gene; V was cut back by 4 bases and J by 6 bases. The CDR3 sequence is CSVGRALAGGAEQYF. For the CDR3, the DNA is TGCAGCGTTGGAAGAGCACTAGCGGGAGGGGCCGAGCAGTACTTC.

Comments on this clonotype: The junction and the germline gene differ at one end; a read error may be behind it. The V and J genes are TRBV11-3 and TRBJ2-1; 10 bases fit TRBD1. There are 16 residues in the CDR3. Germline CDR1 reads SGHNT; CDR2 reads YENEEA. The CDR3: CASSLEGTGALDEQFF. The CDR3 bases are TGCGCCAGCAGCTTAGAAGGGACAGGGGCCTTGGATGAGCAGTTCTTC.

The chain joins TRBV19 to TRBJ1-4; TRBD1 might be the D (6 bases). The CDR3 is made up of 15 amino acids. Germline V gives CDR1 LNHDA, CDR2 SQIVND (reference sequence). The V gene lost 5 bases and the J gene lost 8 bases, with 18 bases spanning the gap. CDR3 protein: CASSPQQGLGEKLFF. For the CDR3, the DNA is TGTGCCAGTAGTCCACAACAGGGCTTGGGGGAAAAACTGTTTTTT.

CDR3 sequence reads: CSARTGGISTDTQYF. CDR3 sequence (DNA): TGCAGTGCTAGGACAGGGGGCATTAGCACAGATACGCAGTATTTT. The genes are TRBV20-1 and TRBJ2-3; 10 positions agree with TRBD1. Germline CDR1 and CDR2: DFQATT and SNEGSKA (reference sequence). The CDR3 sequence is 15 residues long. Trimming cost V 3 bases and J 0 bases; bases outside gene matches: 3.

In regard to this clonotype: A read error may be the cause here, since a much bigger clone is one base away. V is TRBV20-1 and J is TRBJ2-7, with D unresolved. This CDR3 is 11 amino acids long. Trimming stripped 4 bases from V and 8 bases from J, with 12 bases between. The germline V gene encodes CDR1 DFQATT and CDR2 SNEGSKA (reference sequence). For the CDR3, the DNA is TGCAGTGCTATTGGGGATATCCAGCAGTACTTC. It codes for CSAIGDIQQYF.

This clonotype was seen at least ten times. The V gene is TRBV7-9, the J gene TRBJ2-3; TRBD2 might be the D (6 bases). V was clipped by 2 bases and J by 6 bases, with 12 bases between them. The length of the CDR3 is 14 residues. CDR1 is SEHNR, CDR2 FQNEAQ, per germline (reference sequence). The CDR3 nucleotides read TGTGCCAGCAGCTTACTCAGCGGGCTGGATACGCAGTATTTT. The encoded protein is CASSLLSGLDTQYF.

Ten or more counts support this clonotype. The rearrangement uses TRBV7-9 and TRBJ2-5, with D possibly TRBD1 on 5 matching bases. The germline gives CDR1 SEHNR, CDR2 FQNEAQ (reference sequence). CDR3 length: 15 residues. With 3 bases removed from V and 7 bases from J, the gap between germline ends came to 18 bases. The CDR3 loop reads CASSLVDMESGTQYF. The DNA of the CDR3 is TGTGCCAGCAGCTTGGTGGACATGGAATCTGGGACCCAGTACTTC.

This clonotype was counted many times. This sequence joins TRBV19 and TRBJ1-6, with a weak D call TRBD1 (6 bases). This CDR3 region has 13 residues. V was shortened by 4 bases and J by 9 bases, with 10 bases between the two germline ends. Germline V gene data show CDR1 as LNHDA and CDR2 as SQIVND (reference sequence). For the CDR3, the DNA is TGTGCCAGTAGTAGCAGGGGAAGTTCACCCCTCCACTTT. It yields the protein CASSSRGSSPLHF.

In its sample, this clonotype was seen a few times. The chain uses TRBV5-1 and TRBJ2-1, with 9 bases aligning to TRBD2. J gave up 8 bases and V 0 bases, and 9 bases lay outside the gene matches. The CDR3 loop spans 16 amino acids. CDR1 and CDR2 (germline): SGHRS, YFSETQ. CDR3 coding DNA: TGCGCCAGCAGCTTGGGAGGATTGGGACTAGCATATGAGCAGTTCTTC. This translates into CASSLGGLGLAYEQFF.

This clonotype was seen repeatedly, ten times or more. The gene calls are TRBV19 and TRBJ1-2, with D hard to call. Trimming cost V 9 bases and J 4 bases, with 21 bases left between them. Germline CDR1 and CDR2: LNHDA and SQIVND (reference sequence). The CDR3 has 15 residues. In nucleotides, the CDR3 is TGTGCCAGCCGCACCTTGGTCCAGGAACCCTATGGCTACACCTTC. Its protein product is CASRTLVQEPYGYTF.

In regard to this clonotype: Given a much more abundant clone one base away, this may be a read error. The chain is built from TRBV4-1 and TRBJ2-5; 7 bases fit TRBD1. CDR3 length equals 15 residues. With 2 bases clipped from V and 4 bases from J, the junction kept 7 bases outside the gene matches. Per the germline V gene, CDR1 is MGHRA and CDR2 is YSYEKL. The chain's CDR3 is CASSQPDRVRETQYF. CDR3 coding DNA: TGCGCCAGCAGCCAACCTGACAGGGTCCGAGAGACCCAGTACTTC.

The CDR3 loop reads CATGTSDPYEQYF. The CDR3 DNA follows: TGTGCCACCGGGACCAGCGATCCCTACGAGCAGTACTTC. The V gene is TRBV2, the J gene TRBJ2-7; D tentatively fits TRBD1 or TRBD2 (5 bases each). CDR1 is SNHLY, CDR2 FYNNEI, per germline. V was cut by 10 bases and J by 2 bases, with 15 bases left in between. The CDR3 contains 13 residues.

This clonotype was counted at least ten times. This chain connects TRBV20-1 to TRBJ1-6; perhaps TRBD1 as D (6 bases). Germline V CDR1 and CDR2: DFQATT, SNEGSKA (reference sequence). V was cut by 6 bases and J by 0 bases, with 15 bases left in between. This CDR3 comprises 16 residues. CDR3 in DNA: TGCAGTGCACGGGACACCCACAGCTCCTATAATTCACCCCTCCACTTT. It is translated as CSARDTHSSYNSPLHF.